This T cell receptor (beta chain) appears in the sequencing data of a study of T cell repertoires in cytomegalovirus infection. Study in general: Public TCR beta signatures provided an indication of both CMV infection and a matching HLA type.

This clonotype was found many times. CDR3 length equals 14 residues. Looked up from germline, CDR1 is MGHDK and CDR2 is SYGVNS. Trimming shortened V by 1 base and J by 2 bases, and 8 bases separated the two germline ends. TCRdb re-derived calls from the reads in MiXCR, one entry per CDR3 protein. Among 400,000 to 550,000 distinct CDR3 sequences listed, 10% to 12% were seen once. The receptor was derived from a human donor in good health (CMV status not recorded). Some clones in this sample may be carry-over from other donors' samples. The chain has TRBV25-1 and TRBJ1-2; D uncertain. Sequenced: PBMCs. The CDR3, as DNA: TGTGCCAGCAGTGAATGGCCCCTCAACTATGGCTACACCTTC. As protein: CASSEWPLNYGYTF.